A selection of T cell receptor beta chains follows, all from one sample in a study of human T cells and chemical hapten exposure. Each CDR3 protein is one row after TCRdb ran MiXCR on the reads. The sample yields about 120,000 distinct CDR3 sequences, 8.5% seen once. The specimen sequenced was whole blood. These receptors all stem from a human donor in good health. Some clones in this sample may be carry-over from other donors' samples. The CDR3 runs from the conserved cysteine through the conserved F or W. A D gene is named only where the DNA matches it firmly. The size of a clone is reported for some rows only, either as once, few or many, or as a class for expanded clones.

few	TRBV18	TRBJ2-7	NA	TGTGCCAGCTCACCGAGAGGGGGAATGGGGGAGCAGTACTTC	CASSPRGGMGEQYF
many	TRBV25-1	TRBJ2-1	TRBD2	TGTGCCAGCAGTGAATGGGGGGGACGGGGCGACAATGAGCAGTTCTTC	CASSEWGGRGDNEQFF
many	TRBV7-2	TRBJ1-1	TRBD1	TGTGCCAGCAGCTTGTCTCCAACAGGGGGAACTGAAGCTTTCTTT	CASSLSPTGGTEAFF
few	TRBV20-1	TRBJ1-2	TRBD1	TGCAGTGCTAGATCCTGGGGGACAGGGGAAGTGTCTGGCTACACCTTC	CSARSWGTGEVSGYTF
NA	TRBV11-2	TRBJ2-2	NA	TGTGCCAGCAGCGCGGGGCGACTCAACACCGGGGAGCTGTTTTTT	CASSAGRLNTGELFF
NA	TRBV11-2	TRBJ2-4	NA	TGTGCCAGCAGCTTAGGGCAGGGGGGGAACATTCAGTACTTC	CASSLGQGGNIQYF
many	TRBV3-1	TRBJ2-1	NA	TGTGCCAGCAGCCCATACAGTTCCTCCTACAATGAGCAGTTCTTC	CASSPYSSSYNEQFF
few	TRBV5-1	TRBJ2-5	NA	TGCGCCAGCAGCTCCCTCGAAGACAGCAAGGAGACCCAGTACTTC	CASSSLEDSKETQYF
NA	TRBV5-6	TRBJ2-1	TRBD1	TGTGCCAGCAATACGGGGGGACAGGGGAACAATGAGCAGTTCTTC	CASNTGGQGNNEQFF
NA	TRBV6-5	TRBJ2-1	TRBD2	TGTGCCAGCAGTTACTCCGGGGGGGGGCCGGGAAATGAGCAGTTCTTC	CASSYSGGGPGNEQFF
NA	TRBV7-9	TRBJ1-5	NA	TGTGCCAGCAGCTTAGATGCTACTGGACAGCGATATAGCAATCAGCCCCAGCATTTT	CASSLDATGQRYSNQPQHF
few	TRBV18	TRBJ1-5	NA	TGTGCCAGCTCATCTACCGAGGGTGGCAATCAGCCCCAGCATTTT	CASSSTEGGNQPQHF
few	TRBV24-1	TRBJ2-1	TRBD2	TGTGCCACCAGTGATCCTAGCGGGAAATACAATGAGCAGTTCTTC	CATSDPSGKYNEQFF
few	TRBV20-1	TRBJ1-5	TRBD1	TGCAGTGCTAGAGCCCTGACAGGGTGGTTGGTCGGTAATCAGCCCCAGCATTTT	CSARALTGWLVGNQPQHF
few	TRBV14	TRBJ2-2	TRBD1	TGTGCCAGCAGCCCCGGGACAGGGACCGGGGAGCTGTTTTTT	CASSPGTGTGELFF
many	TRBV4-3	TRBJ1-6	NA	TGCGCCAGCAGCCTTGGCTCCCTGGGTTCACCCCTCCACTTT	CASSLGSLGSPLHF
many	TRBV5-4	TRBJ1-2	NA	TGTGCCAGCAGCTTGCCTCTTTCAGGGGACTATGGCTACACCTTC	CASSLPLSGDYGYTF
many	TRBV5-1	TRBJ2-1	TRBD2	TGCGCCAGCAGCCCGGGACTAGCGGGAGAGGGGTTCTTC	CASSPGLAGEGFF
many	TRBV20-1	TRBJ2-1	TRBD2	TGCAGTGCTAGGGGTAGCGGGAACGGTGAGCAGTTCTTC	CSARGSGNGEQFF
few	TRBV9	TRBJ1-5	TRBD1	TGTGCCAGCAGCGCACCCAGGGACAGCGTGGGGGGCAATCAGCCCCAGCATTTT	CASSAPRDSVGGNQPQHF
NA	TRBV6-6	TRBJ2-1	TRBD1	TGTGCCAGCAGAGCCGGGACAGGGAACAATGAGCAGTTCTTC	CASRAGTGNNEQFF
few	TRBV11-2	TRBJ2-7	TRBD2	TGTGCCAGCAGCCCACGGACTAGCTCCCACGAGCAGTACTTC	CASSPRTSSHEQYF
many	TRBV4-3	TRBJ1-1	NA	TGCGCCAGCAGCCAAGAATTAACAGGGATGATCAACACTGAAGCTTTCTTT	CASSQELTGMINTEAFF
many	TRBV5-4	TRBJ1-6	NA	TGTGCCAGCAGCTCCCGGGGGAATTCACCCCTCCACTTT	CASSSRGNSPLHF
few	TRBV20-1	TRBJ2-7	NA	TGCAGTGCTAGAGTACGCCAGGGGGGCGAGCAGTACTTC	CSARVRQGGEQYF
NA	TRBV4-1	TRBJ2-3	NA	TGCGCCAGCAGCCAAGAACTAGCCGAGGATACGCAGTATTTT	CASSQELAEDTQYF
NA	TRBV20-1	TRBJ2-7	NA	TGCAGTGCTAGCGGAGGGTGGTTTGACTACGAGCAGTACTTC	CSASGGWFDYEQYF
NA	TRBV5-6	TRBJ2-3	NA	TGTGCCAGCAGCTTGAAGTGGGGTCTGGGTACTGCAGATACGCAGTATTTT	CASSLKWGLGTADTQYF
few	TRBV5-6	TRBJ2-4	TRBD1	TGTGCCAGCAGCTCGACCCGGACAGGTCTAGCCAAAAACATTCAGTACTTC	CASSSTRTGLAKNIQYF
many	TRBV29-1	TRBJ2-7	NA	TGCAGCGTTGAAGTAGTCACCTACGAGCAGTACTTC	CSVEVVTYEQYF
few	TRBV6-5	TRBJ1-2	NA	TGTGCCAGCAGTTACTCGAGTACTTCCAACTATGGCTACACCTTC	CASSYSSTSNYGYTF
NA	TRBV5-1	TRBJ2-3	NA	TGCGCCAGCAGCTCCCAACTACTCACAGATACGCAGTATTTT	CASSSQLLTDTQYF
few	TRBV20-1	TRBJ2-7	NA	TGCAGTGCTAGAGATTATTTAGGGGACTCCTACGAGCAGTACTTC	CSARDYLGDSYEQYF
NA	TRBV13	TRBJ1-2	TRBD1	TGTGCCAGCAGCTTAGAACAGGGGCTACCCTCTGGCTACACCTTC	CASSLEQGLPSGYTF
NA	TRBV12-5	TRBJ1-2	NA	TGTGCTAGTGGTTTGGGGAACTATGGCTACACCTTC	CASGLGNYGYTF
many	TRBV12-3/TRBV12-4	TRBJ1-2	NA	TGTGCCAGCAGTTTTGGGGGCTATGGCTACACCTTC	CASSFGGYGYTF